This passage covers 16 T cell receptor beta chains from one sample sequenced in a study of cytomegalovirus exposure and HLA in healthy donors. Primers included in the PCR were 60 Vbeta and 13 Jbeta primers. Assay used: immunoSEQ multiplex PCR; TCRdb lists only in-frame clones, some missing. This table has roughly 100,000 clones, 60% to 80% appearing once. Sequencing was performed on PBMCs. The receptors come from a man aged 55 to 70 in good health and CMV-seropositive.

The gene calls are TRBV19 and TRBJ2-5; 12 nucleotides match TRBD2. This CDR3 comprises 16 residues. Losses at the gene ends were 5 bases for V and 3 bases for J; bases not matched to a gene: 7. From germline, CDR1 is LNHDA and CDR2 SQIVND (reference sequence). For the CDR3, the DNA is TGTGCCAGTAGTTCCCTAGCGGGGGGGCCAGAAGAGACCCAGTACTTC. Translated: CASSSLAGGPEETQYF. Using reference TRBV19 and TRBJ2-5 for the parts outside the CDR3, the full variable domain is DGGITQSPKYLFRKEGQNVTLSCEQNLNHDAMYWYRQDPGQGLRLIYYSQIVNDFQKGDIAEGYSVSREKKESFPLTVTSAQKNPTAFYLCASSSLAGGPEETQYFGPGTRLLVL.

The J gene is TRBJ1-6, the V gene TRBV7-3; 7 nucleotides agree with TRBD1. Germline V gene data show CDR1 as SGHTA and CDR2 as FQGTGA. The trim removed 4 bases at V and 10 bases at J, leaving 4 bases unmatched. The CDR3 has 13 amino acids. The CDR3, as DNA: TGTGCCAGCAGCTCCCGACAGGGATCACCCCTCCACTTT. Translating gives CASSSRQGSPLHF.

This clone has a handful of counts. The V gene is TRBV11-3, the J gene TRBJ2-7, with 7 bases matching TRBD1. The CDR3 is 15 residues long. Germline V gives CDR1 SGHNT, CDR2 YENEEA. With 3 bases clipped from V and 2 bases from J, the junction kept 7 bases outside the gene matches. CDR3 sequence reads: CASSLPGQTTYEQYF. In DNA, the CDR3 is TGTGCCAGCAGCTTGCCGGGACAGACCACCTACGAGCAGTACTTC.

J is TRBJ2-7 and V is TRBV18, with TRBD1 matching over 9 bases. CDR1 is KGHSH and CDR2 is LQKENI in the germline V gene. V dropped 2 bases and J dropped 0; count of bases not matched to a gene: 2. The CDR3 spans 15 residues. Written as DNA, the CDR3 is TGTGCCAGCTCACCAGCGGGACAGGGCTCCTACGAGCAGTACTTC. Protein product: CASSPAGQGSYEQYF.

About this clone: One junction end disagrees with the germline gene, perhaps due to a read error. As DNA, the CDR3 is TGTTCCAGCAGCCCTCCTACAGGGGCTGCAGGGAATGAAAAACTGTTTTTT. As protein: CSSSPPTGAAGNEKLFF. The chain recombines TRBV7-9 with TRBJ1-4; 7 nucleotides align to TRBD1. The V gene's germline CDR1 is SEHNR and CDR2 FQNEAQ (reference sequence). The length of the CDR3 is 17 residues.

The V and J genes are TRBV2 and TRBJ2-5; possible D gene TRBD1, 5 bases. The J call may be wrong; the DNA end is better matched by TRBJ2-7. The germline gives CDR1 SNHLY, CDR2 FYNNEI. The CDR3 consists of 13 residues. CDR3 sequence reads: CASSEQGFNEQYF. The CDR3 nucleotides read TGTGCCAGCAGTGAACAGGGATTCAACGAGCAGTACTTC.

The rearrangement links TRBV4-2 to TRBJ2-7; 11 nucleotides agree with TRBD1. The V gene's germline CDR1 is LGHNA and CDR2 YNFKEQ. Trimming cost V 0 bases and J 2 bases; bases outside gene matches: 6. This CDR3 contains 17 residues. CDR3 DNA: TGTGCCAGCAGCCAAGATAGAGGGACAGGGGGGACCTACGAGCAGTACTTC. This encodes CASSQDRGTGGTYEQYF.

V gene TRBV7-2 combines with J gene TRBJ2-7, with D hard to call. Germline V gene sequence: CDR1 SGHTA, CDR2 FQGNSA. CDR3 length: 17 amino acids. V gave up 4 bases and J gave up 1 base, with 20 bases separating them. The CDR3, as DNA: TGTGCCAGCAGCTCCCCTGCATCGCGTCGGGTGTCCTACGAGCAGTACTTC. Protein: CASSSPASRRVSYEQYF.

J is TRBJ2-6 and V is TRBV5-6, with 11 bases lining up with TRBD2. CDR3 size: 18 residues. V shed 0 bases and J 3 bases; nucleotides not matched to a gene: 5. The V gene's germline CDR1 is SGHDT and CDR2 YYEEEE. The CDR3 nucleotides are TGTGCCAGCAGCTTGGCTGCTAGCGGGGGGTATGGGGCCAACGTCCTGACTTTC. Translating gives CASSLAASGGYGANVLTF.

The chain couples TRBV15 to TRBJ2-5, with 9 bases fitting TRBD2. The CDR3 sequence is 16 residues long. The junction had 6 bases not matched to a gene; V was cut back by 3 bases and J by 1 base. Germline V gene lookup returns CDR1 LNHNV and CDR2 YYDKDF (reference sequence). The CDR3 reads CATSRGLAGSQETQYF. In DNA, the CDR3 is TGTGCCACCAGCAGGGGGCTAGCGGGGAGCCAAGAGACCCAGTACTTC.

This clone came up a few times. The rearrangement uses TRBV19 and TRBJ2-1; 9 bases are a match to TRBD2. CDR1 and CDR2 (germline): LNHDA, SQIVND (reference sequence). Trimming removed 3 bases from V and 2 bases from J; junction bases left unmatched: 5. There are 16 residues in the CDR3. The CDR3 loop is CASSIQAGGPYNEQFF. The CDR3, as DNA: TGTGCCAGTAGTATTCAAGCGGGGGGCCCCTACAATGAGCAGTTCTTC.

The chain uses TRBV5-1 and TRBJ2-6; possibly TRBD2 for D (5 bases). This CDR3 has 17 residues. The germline gives CDR1 SGHRS, CDR2 YFSETQ. V was trimmed by 1 base and J by 2 bases, leaving 13 bases between them. CDR3 sequence (DNA): TGCGCCAGCAGCTTGACAACTAGACGAGCTGGGGCCAACGTCCTGACTTTC. It specifies CASSLTTRRAGANVLTF.

The rearrangement links TRBV10-1 to TRBJ2-7, with D perhaps matching TRBD2 (5 bases). Trimming removed 3 bases at V and 6 bases at J, with 9 bases between. This CDR3 is 12 amino acids long. The germline V gene has CDR1 WNHNN and CDR2 SYGVQD (reference sequence). CDR3: CASSELGVEQYF. The CDR3 coding sequence is TGCGCCAGCAGTGAACTAGGTGTCGAGCAGTACTTC.

The chain carries TRBV11-2 and TRBJ2-2, with 9 bases lining up with TRBD2. The CDR3 has 17 amino acids. Trimming at V came to 5 bases and at J to 3 bases, leaving 10 bases not matched to a gene. The germline V gene has CDR1 SGHAT and CDR2 FQNNGV. DNA of the CDR3: TGTGCCAGCAGCGCATTAGCGGGGGCCTCATACACCGGGGAGCTGTTTTTT. Its protein is CASSALAGASYTGELFF.

The chain employs TRBV18 and TRBJ1-5; D not resolved. The CDR3 consists of 15 residues. The germline V gene has CDR1 KGHSH and CDR2 LQKENI. Between the trimmed V and J ends, which lost 2 bases and 0 bases, there was a span of 8 bases. This chain's CDR3 is CASSPIRDSNQPQHF. As DNA, the CDR3 is TGTGCCAGCTCACCAATCCGGGATAGCAATCAGCCCCAGCATTTT.

This clone was found once. The chain uses TRBV7-9 and TRBJ1-2, with D possibly TRBD1 on 5 matching bases. Deletions cut 5 bases from V and 2 bases from J, with 12 bases between. This CDR3 comprises 14 residues. Germline lookup yields CDR1 SEHNR and CDR2 FQNEAQ (reference sequence). In DNA form, the CDR3 reads TGTGCCAGCAGCCTCGACAGAGTAAACTATGGCTACACCTTC. Translating it yields CASSLDRVNYGYTF.